These 19 T cell receptor beta chains came from one sample sequenced in a study of T cell repertoires in ileal Crohn's disease. The protocol was immunoSEQ multiplex PCR, while the TCRdb copy is restricted to in-frame clones and leaves out a portion. This table holds approximately 4,000 clones, more than 65% found once. Sequencing used ileal tissue. The receptors stem from an adult with Crohn's disease.

The chain employs TRBV4-3 and TRBJ1-2; TRBD1 aligns across 11 bases. Losses at the gene ends were 4 bases for V and 5 bases for J; bases not matched to a gene: 12. Germline V gene lookup returns CDR1 LGHNA and CDR2 YSLEER. The CDR3 totals 17 residues. The CDR3 DNA follows: TGCGCCAGCAGCCCGAAACCCCCCGGGACAGGGGGGTATGGCTACACCTTC. Translation: CASSPKPPGTGGYGYTF.

This chain uses TRBV2 with TRBJ2-7; the D is unclear. The germline CDR1 and CDR2 sequences are SNHLY and FYNNEI. The CDR3 has 11 residues. V was cut by 4 bases and J by 4 bases, with 5 bases left in between. CDR3 sequence reads: CASSANYEQYF. The CDR3 DNA is TGTGCCAGCAGTGCCAATTACGAGCAGTACTTC.

V and J are TRBV7-2 and TRBJ1-4; tentative D call: TRBD1 (5 bases). V shed 2 bases and J shed 7 bases, with 8 bases lying between them. CDR1 is SGHTA and CDR2 is FQGNSA in the germline V gene. CDR3 length: 13 residues. This CDR3 is CASSLSGVEKLFF. CDR3 in DNA: TGTGCCAGCAGCTTATCGGGGGTTGAAAAACTGTTTTTT.

The V and J genes are TRBV7-9 and TRBJ2-1; TRBD2 aligns across 10 bases. The CDR3 consists of 16 residues. Germline V CDR1 and CDR2: SEHNR, FQNEAQ (reference sequence). With V trimmed by 5 bases and J by 6 bases, 10 bases remained unmatched. CDR3: CASSPSGGASGNEQFF. The CDR3 DNA follows: TGTGCCAGCAGCCCAAGCGGGGGGGCCTCGGGCAATGAGCAGTTCTTC.

The chain is built from TRBV5-6 and TRBJ2-5; TRBD1 matches at 9 bases. V gave up 1 base and J gave up 8 bases; unmatched junction bases: 6. CDR1 and CDR2 (germline): SGHDT, YYEEEE. The CDR3 is 14 residues long. The CDR3 loop is CASSLRDREFTQYF. The DNA for the CDR3 is TGTGCCAGCAGCTTGAGGGACAGGGAGTTTACCCAGTACTTC. Combining the CDR3 with reference TRBV5-6 and TRBJ2-5 gives the whole variable domain DAGVTQSPTHLIKTRGQQVTLRCSPKSGHDTVSWYQQALGQGPQFIFQYYEEEERQRGNFPDRFSGHQFPNYSSELNVNALLLGDSALYLCASSLRDREFTQYFGPGTRLLVL.

This clone was found once. This chain connects TRBV28 to TRBJ2-5, with 12 positions matching TRBD2. This CDR3 has 16 residues. Germline CDR1 is MDHEN and CDR2 is SYDVKM. Germline trimming cut 7 bases from V and 1 base from J; bases unmatched to any gene: 7. CDR3 in DNA: TGTGCCAGCACCAAATGGACTAGCGGGACCCAAGAGACCCAGTACTTC. Amino acids: CASTKWTSGTQETQYF.

This chain uses TRBV28 with TRBJ1-5; possibly TRBD1 for D (5 bases). The CDR3 runs to 12 residues. The V end was cut by 4 bases, the J end by 6 bases, with 7 bases between. The germline V gene has CDR1 MDHEN and CDR2 SYDVKM. The CDR3 DNA reads as TGTGCCAGCAGTTCACAGGTTCAGCCCCAGCATTTT. The encoded protein is CASSSQVQPQHF.

The V gene is TRBV4-1, the J gene TRBJ1-2, with D unclear. The length of the CDR3 is 16 residues. Germline V gives CDR1 MGHRA, CDR2 YSYEKL. Trimming pared 0 bases from V and 4 bases from J, leaving 15 bases between. Here the CDR3 reads CASSQDPQAAGYGYTF. Here the CDR3 DNA reads TGCGCCAGCAGCCAAGACCCCCAGGCCGCAGGCTATGGCTACACCTTC.

This chain links TRBV11-2 with TRBJ1-5; D unresolved. This CDR3 is 13 amino acids long. The germline V gene encodes CDR1 SGHAT and CDR2 FQNNGV. Trimming removed 0 bases at V and 4 bases at J, with 4 bases between. The CDR3 coding sequence is TGTGCCAGCAGCTTAGAACGGAATCAGCCCCAGCATTTT. Protein: CASSLERNQPQHF.

The genes are TRBV28 and TRBJ2-1; 8 nucleotides agree with TRBD2. In germline, CDR1 is MDHEN, CDR2 SYDVKM. V lost 5 bases to trimming and J lost 5 bases; unmatched junction nucleotides: 8. This CDR3 is built from 15 residues. The CDR3 spells CASSVPSGSNNEQFF. CDR3 nucleotide sequence: TGTGCCAGCAGTGTCCCCAGCGGGAGTAACAATGAGCAGTTCTTC.

The J gene is TRBJ1-4, the V gene TRBV7-2; TRBD1 aligns across 8 bases. Germline loops: CDR1 SGHTA, CDR2 FQGNSA. This CDR3 region has 15 residues. V dropped 3 bases and J dropped 8; count of bases not matched to a gene: 8. In DNA form, the CDR3 reads TGTGCCAGCAGCTTTGGACAGGGAGGATGGGAAAAACTGTTTTTT. The encoded protein is CASSFGQGGWEKLFF.

This clone was found once. This chain links TRBV29-1 with TRBJ2-1, with 7 positions matching TRBD1. The V segment lost 3 bases and the J segment 2 bases; nucleotides outside the gene matches: 7. The CDR3 has 15 residues. Per germline, CDR1 SQVTM and CDR2 ANQGSEA. Here the CDR3 DNA reads TGCAGCGTTGAGATATGGGACAGTGCCTACAATGAGCAGTTCTTC. It codes for CSVEIWDSAYNEQFF.

This clone was counted a single time. This chain links TRBV19 with TRBJ1-1; 11 bases map to TRBD1. V lost 5 bases to trimming and J lost 2 bases; unmatched junction nucleotides: 7. The CDR3 length is 16 residues. Germline assignment: CDR1 LNHDA and CDR2 SQIVND (reference sequence). The CDR3 DNA reads TGTGCCAGTAGTTCTCCGGACAGGGGGCGAAACACTGAAGCTTTCTTT. Translating gives CASSSPDRGRNTEAFF.

CDR3 nucleotide sequence: TGTGCCAGCAGTTACCCTCATGGAGCCTCCTACGAGCAGTACTTC. Amino acids: CASSYPHGASYEQYF. The chain recombines TRBV6-5 with TRBJ2-7, with D unresolved. The CDR3 is made up of 15 amino acids. V was shortened by 2 bases and J by 0 bases, with 11 bases between the two germline ends. Germline values: CDR1 MNHEY, CDR2 SVGAGI.

As DNA, the CDR3 is TGTGCCAGCAGCTTAGCGCGGGATACGCAGTATTTT. It is translated as CASSLARDTQYF. V gene TRBV7-2 combines with J gene TRBJ2-3; the D is unclear. The CDR3 consists of 12 residues. V was clipped by 0 bases and J by 6 bases, with 4 bases between them. The germline V gene has CDR1 SGHTA and CDR2 FQGNSA.

The V gene is TRBV20-1, the J gene TRBJ2-5, with TRBD2 matching 7 bases. V dropped 6 bases and J dropped 5; count of bases not matched to a gene: 3. The CDR3 has 11 amino acids. CDR1 DFQATT and CDR2 SNEGSKA come from the germline V gene (reference sequence). The CDR3 nucleotides read TGCAGTGCCGGGGGGTCGGAGACCCAGTACTTC. This sequence encodes CSAGGSETQYF.

The chain employs TRBV2 and TRBJ2-7; 9 nucleotides match TRBD1. Germline lookup yields CDR1 SNHLY and CDR2 FYNNEI. This CDR3 is 13 amino acids long. V was pared by 6 bases and J by 3 bases, with 3 bases of the junction left unmatched. CDR3 bases: TGTGCCAGCAGCCTGGACAGGGGCTACGAGCAGTACTTC. This codes for CASSLDRGYEQYF.

This chain connects TRBV27 to TRBJ2-7; tentatively, D is TRBD1 (6 bases). V shed 3 bases and J shed 5 bases, with 11 bases lying between them. This CDR3 is 13 amino acids long. From germline, CDR1 is MNHEY and CDR2 SMNVEV (reference sequence). The CDR3 region is CASSFTYRDEQYF. CDR3 bases: TGTGCCAGCAGTTTCACCTACAGGGACGAGCAGTACTTC.

This clone appeared a single time. The same CDR3 is also encoded by other DNA sequences in this sample. The chain links TRBV2 to TRBJ2-3; 7 positions match TRBD2. The CDR3 runs 14 residues. Unmatched junction bases numbered 5, after V lost 5 bases and J lost 3 bases. Germline CDR1 SNHLY, CDR2 FYNNEI. The CDR3 nucleotides read TGTGCCAGCAGTTCCTCCGGGGGGACAGATACGCAGTATTTT. It yields the protein CASSSSGGTDTQYF.